These 8 T cell receptor beta chains share one sample of origin, sequenced in a study of cytotoxic CD8 clonotypes in ibrutinib-treated CLL. Profiling relied on immunoSEQ multiplex PCR, and the TCRdb table lists in-frame clones only, not all of them. The sample yields over 100,000 clones, approximately 85% seen once. The material was PBMCs, obtained after 24 months of ibrutinib treatment. Source of these receptors: a human donor with chronic lymphocytic leukemia.

V gene TRBV19 combines with J gene TRBJ2-1; TRBD1 is a possible D gene (7 bases). The ends were cut back, 10 bases at V and 0 bases at J, with 13 bases in the middle. The germline V gene has CDR1 LNHDA and CDR2 SQIVND (reference sequence). CDR3 length: 14 residues. The CDR3 protein is CATGGSLSYNEQFF. In nucleotides, the CDR3 is TGTGCCACAGGGGGGAGCCTCTCCTACAATGAGCAGTTCTTC.

This CDR3 reads CASSWITGSQPQHF. The DNA for the CDR3 is TGCGCCAGCAGCTGGATAACAGGGTCTCAGCCCCAGCATTTT. The V gene is TRBV4-1, the J gene TRBJ1-5, with D possibly TRBD1 on 6 matching bases. Germline V gene data show CDR1 as MGHRA and CDR2 as YSYEKL. Trimming took off 5 bases at V and 6 bases at J, with 14 bases between the two ends. The length of the CDR3 is 14 residues.

The CDR3 coding sequence is TGTGCCAGCAGCTTCTCGACAGGAACCGTGGGCTACACCTTC. Translation gives CASSFSTGTVGYTF. The V call is TRBV7-2, the J call TRBJ1-2, with D possibly TRBD1 on 6 matching bases. V lost 3 bases to trimming and J lost 8 bases, with 16 bases between them. The CDR3 is made up of 14 amino acids. The germline gives CDR1 SGHTA, CDR2 FQGNSA.

This sequence joins TRBV2 and TRBJ2-1; D tentatively reads TRBD1 or TRBD2 (5 bases each). V lost 9 bases and J lost 8, with 20 bases in between. Germline V gene sequence: CDR1 SNHLY, CDR2 FYNNEI. The CDR3 is 14 amino acids. The CDR3 DNA sequence: TGTGCCAGTAGCCGGGACGGGCCGCGGGATGAGCAGTTCTTC. As protein: CASSRDGPRDEQFF. The full variable domain, in which reference TRBV2 and TRBJ2-1 provide the parts outside the CDR3, is EPEVTQTPSHQVTQMGQEVILRCVPISNHLYFYWYRQILGQKVEFLVSFYNNEISEKSEIFDDQFSVERPDGSNFTLKIRSTKLEDSAMYFCASSRDGPRDEQFFGPGTRLTVL.

The genes are TRBV7-9 and TRBJ2-2; tentatively, D is TRBD1 (6 bases). The V end was cut by 6 bases, the J end by 1 base, with 9 bases between. Germline-derived CDR1 and CDR2 are SEHNR and FQNEAQ (reference sequence). The CDR3 is made up of 14 amino acids. CDR3 loop: CASSPGQNTGELFF. The DNA of the CDR3 is TGTGCCAGCAGTCCGGGACAGAACACCGGGGAGCTGTTTTTT.

This clone was seen a handful of times. V and J are TRBV7-2 and TRBJ1-4; no definite D call. From germline, CDR1 is SGHTA and CDR2 FQGNSA. This CDR3 contains 12 residues. Trimming removed 6 bases from V and 4 bases from J, with 6 bases in between. In DNA, the CDR3 is TGTGCCAGCAGACACCGTAATGAAAAACTGTTTTTT. It specifies CASRHRNEKLFF. Supplemented by reference TRBV7-2 and TRBJ1-4, the full variable domain reads GAGVSQSPSNKVTEKGKDVELRCDPISGHTALYWYRQSLGQGLEFLIYFQGNSAPDKSGLPSDRFSAERTGGSVSTLTIQRTQQEDSAVYLCASRHRNEKLFFGSGTQLSVL.

The chain carries TRBV21-1 and TRBJ2-7; the DNA was not compared with TRBD1, the D call given in the table. TRBV21-1 is tagged as a pseudogene. This CDR3 is 17 amino acids long. CDR3: CASSKVLIGRGPYEQYF. The CDR3 DNA reads TGTGCCAGCAGCAAAGTACTGATCGGCAGGGGGCCCTACGAGCAGTACTTC.

The V and J genes are TRBV6-5 and TRBJ2-7; 8 bases line up with TRBD2. Trimming at V came to 3 bases and at J to 6 bases, leaving 7 bases not matched to a gene. CDR1 MNHEY and CDR2 SVGAGI come from the germline V gene. The CDR3 is made up of 14 amino acids. CDR3 nucleotides: TGTGCCAGCAGTTATGGACCCGGGAGGGGCGAGCAGTACTTC. Protein sequence: CASSYGPGRGEQYF.